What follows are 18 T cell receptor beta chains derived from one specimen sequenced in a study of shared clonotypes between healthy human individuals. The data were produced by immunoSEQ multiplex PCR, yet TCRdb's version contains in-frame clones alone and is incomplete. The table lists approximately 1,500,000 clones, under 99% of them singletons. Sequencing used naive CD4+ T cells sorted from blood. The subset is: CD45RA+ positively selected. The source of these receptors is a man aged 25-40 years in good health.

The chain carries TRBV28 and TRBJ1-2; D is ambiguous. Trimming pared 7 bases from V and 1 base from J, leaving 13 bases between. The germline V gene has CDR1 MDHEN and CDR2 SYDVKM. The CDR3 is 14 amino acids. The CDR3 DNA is TGTGCCAGCACCATGGCCCCACTTAACTATGGCTACACCTTC. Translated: CASTMAPLNYGYTF.

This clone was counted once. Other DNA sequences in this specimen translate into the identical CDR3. For the CDR3, the DNA is TGTGCCAGCAGCTTGGCCACGACGCAAGAGACCCAGTACTTC. This gives the protein CASSLATTQETQYF. The V gene is TRBV5-4, the J gene TRBJ2-5; unclear D gene. The CDR3 is 14 residues long. The V and J ends lost 0 bases and 2 bases respectively, with 8 bases between them. Germline V gene sequence: CDR1 SGHNT, CDR2 YYREEE (reference sequence).

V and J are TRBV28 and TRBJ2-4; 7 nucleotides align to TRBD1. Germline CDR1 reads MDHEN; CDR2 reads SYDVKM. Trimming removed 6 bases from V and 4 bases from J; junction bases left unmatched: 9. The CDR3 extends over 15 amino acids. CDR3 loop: CASSLVGTAKNIQYF. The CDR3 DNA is TGTGCCAGCAGCCTTGTCGGGACAGCTAAAAACATTCAGTACTTC.

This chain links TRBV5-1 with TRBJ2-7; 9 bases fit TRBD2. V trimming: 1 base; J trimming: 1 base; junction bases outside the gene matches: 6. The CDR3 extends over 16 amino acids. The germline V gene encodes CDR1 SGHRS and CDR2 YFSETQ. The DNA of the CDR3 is TGCGCCAGCAGCTTGATGTTCGCGGGAGGGTCCTACGAGCAGTACTTC. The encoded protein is CASSLMFAGGSYEQYF.

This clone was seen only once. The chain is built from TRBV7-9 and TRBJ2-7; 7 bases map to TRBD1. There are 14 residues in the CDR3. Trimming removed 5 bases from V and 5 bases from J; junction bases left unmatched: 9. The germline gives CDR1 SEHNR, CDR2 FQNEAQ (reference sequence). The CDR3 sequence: CASSELTGLDEQYF. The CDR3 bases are TGTGCCAGCAGCGAGTTGACAGGGTTAGACGAGCAGTACTTC.

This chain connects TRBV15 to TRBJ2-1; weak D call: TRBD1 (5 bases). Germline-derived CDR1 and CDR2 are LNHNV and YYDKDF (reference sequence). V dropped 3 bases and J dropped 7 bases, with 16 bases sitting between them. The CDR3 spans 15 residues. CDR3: CATSRPQGSINEQFF. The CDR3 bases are TGTGCCACCAGCAGGCCCCAGGGCAGCATAAATGAGCAGTTCTTC. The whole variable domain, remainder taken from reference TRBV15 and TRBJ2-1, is DAMVIQNPRYQVTQFGKPVTLSCSQTLNHNVMYWYQQKSSQAPKLLFHYYDKDFNNEADTPDNFQSRRPNTSFCFLDIRSPGLGDTAMYLCATSRPQGSINEQFFGPGTRLTVL.

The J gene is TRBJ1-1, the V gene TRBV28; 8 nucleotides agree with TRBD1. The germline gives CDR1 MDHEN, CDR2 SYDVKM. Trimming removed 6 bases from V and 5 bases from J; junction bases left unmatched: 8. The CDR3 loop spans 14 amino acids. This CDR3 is CASRPGGAATEAFF. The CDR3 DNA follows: TGTGCCAGCAGACCAGGGGGCGCGGCAACTGAAGCTTTCTTT.

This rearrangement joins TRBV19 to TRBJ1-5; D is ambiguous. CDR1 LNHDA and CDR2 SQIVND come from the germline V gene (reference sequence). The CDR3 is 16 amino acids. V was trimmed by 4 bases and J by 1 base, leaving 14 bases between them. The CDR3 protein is CASSTRPVASNQPQHF. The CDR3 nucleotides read TGTGCCAGTAGTACTCGGCCGGTCGCGAGCAATCAGCCCCAGCATTTT.

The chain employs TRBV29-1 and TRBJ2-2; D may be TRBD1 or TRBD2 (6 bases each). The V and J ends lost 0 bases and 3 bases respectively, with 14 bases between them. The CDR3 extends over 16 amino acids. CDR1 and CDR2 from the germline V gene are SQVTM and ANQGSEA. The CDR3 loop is CSVEEDQGRHTGELFF. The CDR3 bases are TGCAGCGTTGAAGAGGACCAGGGGAGGCACACCGGGGAGCTGTTTTTT.

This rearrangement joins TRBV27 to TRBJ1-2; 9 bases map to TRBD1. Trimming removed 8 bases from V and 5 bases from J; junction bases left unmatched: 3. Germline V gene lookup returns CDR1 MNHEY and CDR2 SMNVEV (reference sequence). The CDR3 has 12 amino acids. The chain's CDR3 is CASGTGRYGYTF. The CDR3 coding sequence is TGTGCCAGCGGGACAGGGAGGTATGGCTACACCTTC.

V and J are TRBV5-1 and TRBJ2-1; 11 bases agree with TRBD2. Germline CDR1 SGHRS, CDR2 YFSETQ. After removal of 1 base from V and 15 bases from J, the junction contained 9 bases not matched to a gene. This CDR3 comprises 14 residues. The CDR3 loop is CASSLTRTSGSVFF. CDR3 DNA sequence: TGCGCCAGCAGCTTGACCCGAACTAGCGGGAGTGTGTTCTTC.

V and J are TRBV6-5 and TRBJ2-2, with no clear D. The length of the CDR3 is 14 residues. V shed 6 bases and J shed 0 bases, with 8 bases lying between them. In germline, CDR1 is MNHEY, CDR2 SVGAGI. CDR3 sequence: CASRLPPNTGELFF. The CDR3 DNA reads TGTGCCAGCAGATTACCCCCGAACACCGGGGAGCTGTTTTTT.

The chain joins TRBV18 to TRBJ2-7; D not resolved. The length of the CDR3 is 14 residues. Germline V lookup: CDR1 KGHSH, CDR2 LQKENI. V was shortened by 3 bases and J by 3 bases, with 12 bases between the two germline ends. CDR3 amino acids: CASSPLGRLYEQYF. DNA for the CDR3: TGTGCCAGCTCACCTTTAGGACGGCTCTACGAGCAGTACTTC.

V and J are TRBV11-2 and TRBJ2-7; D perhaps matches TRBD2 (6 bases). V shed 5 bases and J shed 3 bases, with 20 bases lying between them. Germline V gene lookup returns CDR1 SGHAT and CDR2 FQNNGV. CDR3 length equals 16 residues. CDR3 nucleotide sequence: TGTGCCAGCAGCGCCTTAAGGGCGGGACGGTTCTACGAGCAGTACTTC. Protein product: CASSALRAGRFYEQYF.

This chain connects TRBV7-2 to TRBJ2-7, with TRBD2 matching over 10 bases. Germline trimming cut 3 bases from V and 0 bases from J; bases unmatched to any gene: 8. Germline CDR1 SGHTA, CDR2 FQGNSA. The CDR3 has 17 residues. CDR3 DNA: TGTGCCAGCAGCTTTCTCCCGGGACTAGCGAGCTCCTACGAGCAGTACTTC. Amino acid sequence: CASSFLPGLASSYEQYF.

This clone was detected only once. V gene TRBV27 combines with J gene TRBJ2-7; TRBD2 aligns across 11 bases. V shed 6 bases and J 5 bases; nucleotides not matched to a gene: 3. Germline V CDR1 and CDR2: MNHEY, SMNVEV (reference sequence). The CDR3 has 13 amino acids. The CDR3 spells CASSLAGGHEQYF. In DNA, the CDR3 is TGTGCCAGCAGCCTAGCGGGAGGCCACGAGCAGTACTTC.

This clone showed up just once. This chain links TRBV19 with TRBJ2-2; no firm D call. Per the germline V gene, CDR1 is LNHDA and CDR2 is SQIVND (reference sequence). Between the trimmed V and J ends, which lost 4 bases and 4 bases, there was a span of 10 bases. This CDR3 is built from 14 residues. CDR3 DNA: TGTGCCAGTAGTAAGCCCGGGTCCACCGGGGAGCTGTTTTTT. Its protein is CASSKPGSTGELFF.

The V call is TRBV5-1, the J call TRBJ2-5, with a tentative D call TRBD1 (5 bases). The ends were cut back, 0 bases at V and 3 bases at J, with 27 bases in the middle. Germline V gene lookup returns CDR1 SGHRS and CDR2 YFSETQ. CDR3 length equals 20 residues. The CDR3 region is CASSLAERASPGSLKETQYF. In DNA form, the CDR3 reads TGCGCCAGCAGCTTGGCGGAGCGAGCTTCGCCAGGGTCCTTAAAAGAGACCCAGTACTTC.